The T cell receptor (beta chain) under discussion was sequenced for a study of T cell responses to AZD1222 COVID-19 vaccine (dated by TCRdb to the early 2020s). Regarding the research as a whole: A total of 233 trial participants underwent TCR sequencing, of whom roughly 210 received two doses of AZD1222 and 26 received two doses of the MenACWY control vaccine. Enrollment into the trials was organized by age into subgroups of 18-55, 56-69 and 70-plus years, and those subgroups contained about 150, 27 and 61 TCR-sequenced participants, respectively. General conclusions and limits of the study: After two AZD1222 doses, spike-specific TCR breadth and depth were significantly higher than at day 0 and than in MenACWY recipients. Vaccine-associated CD4 TCRs spanned the whole spike protein, with dominant responses in regions 160-218 and 743-854. In the small 56-69-year group, the increase in depth fell short of significance, most likely because of low power. Participants were mostly white British and included more females than males, and it was suggested by the authors that clonal diversity may have been underestimated. Only five to seven AZD1222 recipients were SARS-CoV-2 seropositive at baseline, limiting conclusions about previously exposed vaccinees. No day 14 peak-response samples were available, so repertoires were characterized only after the peak T cell response. Nearly half of unique spike-specific TCRs reportedly recognized epitopes outside regions mutated in the B.1.351 and B.1.1.7 variants.

The CDR3 regions of human TCRbeta chains were analyzed by immunosequencing. As for the original processing: TCRs in the repertoires were compared against a reference library of SARS-CoV-2-specific TCRs that had been generated with the MIRA antigen-specificity platform. Breadth meant the fraction of unique TCRs that were SARS-CoV-2-associated, whereas depth meant the fraction of total T cells that were SARS-CoV-2-associated. Using the MIRA data, each spike-specific TCR was assigned both to the spike region to which the TCR was reactive and to a CD4 or CD8 class. Log10-transformed breadth and depth values were compared by one-way ANOVA with Sidak's multiple comparisons tests. TCRdb limited this immuneACCESS table to in-frame rearrangements with V and J called. A share of clones is missing; checked studies link under half to unresolved V genes, and the rest is unexplained. The DNA gave D and trimming, while V, J and clone size come from that table. For this sample the table gives 50,000 to 60,000 clones, of which 70% to 80% were detected only once. The top ten hold roughly 5.2% of the sample.

The CDR3 holds 16 amino acids from the cysteine to the phenylalanine. The only DNA kept is the CDR3, 48 bases in frame from the first base. The germline V gene sets CDR1 to MDHEN and CDR2 to SYDVKM. At the junction V is shortened by 1 base and J by 1 base, with 11 bases in between. According to the study, the label for this sample's time point signals: about 28 days (+/-7) after the second vaccine dose. Because spike-specific TCR depth and breadth did not differ between the two schedules, AZD1222 recipients who got a second dose at roughly 4 weeks were pooled with those who got a second dose at roughly 12 weeks. The vaccinee samples were drawn from two UK trials, COV001 and COV002, one of which was a single-blind randomized controlled phase 2/3 trial testing AZD1222 (ChAdOx1 nCoV-19) in healthy adults. For TCRbeta chain sequencing, PBMC samples from trial participants were taken at day 0 and at day 28 after the second dose.

To note about this clone: This clone's antigen is unknown. There are no base qualities to consult, and no much larger clone falls within one base.

The TCR originated in an adult who received the AZD1222 COVID-19 vaccine. The specimen was peripheral blood, collected 28 days after the second AZD1222 dose. The chain employs TRBV28 and TRBJ2-4; the D gene may be TRBD1 or TRBD2, since each aligns over 6 bases. The DNA reads as follows: TGTGCCAGCAGTTTATATCAGGGGAGGGCCAAAAACATTCAGTACTTC. The encoded protein is CASSLYQGRAKNIQYF.